This TCR beta chain was captured by sequencing in a study of shared clonotypes between healthy human individuals. V was clipped by 3 bases and J by 1 base, with 10 bases between them. The length of the CDR3 is 14 residues. Germline CDR1 MGHRA, CDR2 YSYEKL. Remarks on this clone: One base away lies a much larger clone, so this may be a sequencing read error.

Only in-frame clones appear in the TCRdb table, and some are missing; sequencing was by immunoSEQ multiplex PCR. Here the sample spans hundreds of thousands of clones, roughly 80% being singletons. V is TRBV4-1 and J is TRBJ2-7; D tentatively fits TRBD1 or TRBD2 (5 bases each). The TCR was taken from a woman in her forties in good health. Some clones in this sample may be carry-over from other donors' samples. What was sequenced was PBMCs. As DNA, the CDR3 is TGCGCCAGCAGCCACCGGGACGGGTCCTACGAGCAGTACTTC. Amino acid sequence: CASSHRDGSYEQYF.